This TCR beta chain was identified during a study of T cell responses to AZD1222 COVID-19 vaccine. Whole-study findings and limits: At baseline, seropositivity was found in only six or seven AZD1222 recipients.

A word on this clone: Its target is not known.

J gave up 1 base and V 3 bases, and 7 bases lay outside the gene matches. The CDR3 runs 17 residues. The germline V gene encodes CDR1 SGHTA and CDR2 FQGTGA. Only in-frame clones appear in the TCRdb table, and some are missing; sequencing was by immunoSEQ multiplex PCR. The sample consists of some 130,000 clones, about nine tenths of them appearing once. The sequences come from peripheral blood, collected 28 days after the second AZD1222 dose. This clonotype was sampled from an adult who received the AZD1222 COVID-19 vaccine. The chain is built from TRBV7-3 and TRBJ2-5; 11 bases align to TRBD1. In DNA form, the CDR3 reads TGTGCCAGCAGCTTTCCGGACAGGGGGCTACTCCAAGAGACCCAGTACTTC. This encodes CASSFPDRGLLQETQYF.